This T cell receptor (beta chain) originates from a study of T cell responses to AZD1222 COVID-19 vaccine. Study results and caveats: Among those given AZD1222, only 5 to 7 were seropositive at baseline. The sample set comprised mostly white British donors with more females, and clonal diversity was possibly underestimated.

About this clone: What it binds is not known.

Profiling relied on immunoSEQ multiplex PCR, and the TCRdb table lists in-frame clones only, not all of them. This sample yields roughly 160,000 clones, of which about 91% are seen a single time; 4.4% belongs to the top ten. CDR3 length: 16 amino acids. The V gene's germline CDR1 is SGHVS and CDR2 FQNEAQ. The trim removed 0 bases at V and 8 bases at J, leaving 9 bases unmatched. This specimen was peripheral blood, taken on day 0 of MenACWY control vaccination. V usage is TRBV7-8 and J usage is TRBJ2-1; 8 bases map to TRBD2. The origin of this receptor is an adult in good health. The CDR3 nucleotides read TGTGCCAGCAGCTTAGCGCGGACTAGGACTAGCCATGAGCAGTTCTTC. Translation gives CASSLARTRTSHEQFF.